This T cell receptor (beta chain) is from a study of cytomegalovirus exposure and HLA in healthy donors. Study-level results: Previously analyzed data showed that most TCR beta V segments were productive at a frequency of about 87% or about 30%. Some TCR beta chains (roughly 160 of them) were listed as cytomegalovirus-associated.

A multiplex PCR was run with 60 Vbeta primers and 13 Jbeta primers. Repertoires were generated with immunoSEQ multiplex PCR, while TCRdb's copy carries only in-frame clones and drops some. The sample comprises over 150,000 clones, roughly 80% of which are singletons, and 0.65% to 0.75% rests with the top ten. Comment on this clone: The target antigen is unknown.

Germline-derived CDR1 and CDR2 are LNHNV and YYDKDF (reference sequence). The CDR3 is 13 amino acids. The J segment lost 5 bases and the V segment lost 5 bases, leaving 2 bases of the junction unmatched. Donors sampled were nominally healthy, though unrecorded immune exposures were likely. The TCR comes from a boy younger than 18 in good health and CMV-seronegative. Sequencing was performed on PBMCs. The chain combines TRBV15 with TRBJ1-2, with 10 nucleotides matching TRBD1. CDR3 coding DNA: TGTGCCACCAGCCTGGACAGGGGGTATGGCTACACCTTC. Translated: CATSLDRGYGYTF.